This TCR beta chain was found in a study of human T cells and chemical hapten exposure. Regarding the study as a whole: Clustering by CDR3 similarity yielded significantly more large clusters from expanded TCRs than controls. Having alopecia, donors may respond immunologically unlike healthy people.

This clonotype was picked up many times. Its antigen is as yet unknown. With V trimmed by 3 bases and J by 6 bases, 6 bases remained unmatched. CDR1 is MRHNA and CDR2 is SNTAGT in the germline V gene. CDR3 size: 15 residues. Time point: patch test 2, 6 weeks after DPC sensitization. Treatment of the sample: therapeutic diphenylcyclopropenone sensitization with weekly scalp DPC. Unique molecular identifiers were linked by the library to individual cDNA molecules. One entry per CDR3 protein, called by TCRdb with MiXCR from the RACE reads. Found here are about 40,000 distinct CDR3 sequences, approximately 3.3% of them singletons; the top ten hold roughly 6.6%.

The V gene is TRBV6-4, the J gene TRBJ2-1; TRBD2 aligns across 9 bases. The TCR comes from a man aged 40-49 years with alopecia areata. Some clones in this sample may be carry-over from other donors' samples. Source: whole blood, taken in connection with sensitization to the hapten diphenylcyclopropenone (DPC). The CDR3 sequence is CASSEASGIINEQFF. The DNA for the CDR3 is TGTGCCAGCAGTGAAGCTAGCGGGATTATCAATGAGCAGTTCTTC.